This TCR beta chain comes out of a study of T cell responses to AZD1222 COVID-19 vaccine. Notes on the study in general: Repertoires were obtained solely post-peak T cell response. Regions left unmutated in variants are reportedly the target of nearly half of spike-specific TCRs. Baseline seropositivity occurred in only six AZD1222 recipients. Donors skewed white British and female; clonal diversity was possibly underestimated.

Turning to this clone: Its antigen is unknown.

Sequencing used immunoSEQ multiplex PCR; TCRdb keeps in-frame clones, though not all of them. Of over 120,000 clones listed, 90% to 95% were seen once; the top ten hold 12%. Sequencing used peripheral blood, obtained after recovery from COVID-19. This receptor was identified in an adult who had recovered from COVID-19.

Here the CDR3 DNA reads TGTGCCAGCAGCGTAACGGGGAGCGCAGATACGCAGTATTTT. Protein product: CASSVTGSADTQYF. The chain couples TRBV9 to TRBJ2-3, with D tentatively TRBD2 (5 bases). Germline V gene lookup returns CDR1 SGDLS and CDR2 YYNGEE. Trimming stripped 1 base from V and 4 bases from J, with 10 bases between. The CDR3 totals 14 residues.